These 4 T cell receptor beta chains were all obtained from the same sample, sequenced in a study of T cell repertoires in cytomegalovirus infection. No antigen has been assigned to these receptors. TCRdb recomputed calls from the reads with MiXCR, one row per CDR3 protein. The sample holds about 220,000 distinct CDR3 sequences, 35% to 40% seen once. The source material was CD8+ T cells from cultured PBMCs, sampled from culture after CMV antigen stimulation. The receptors derive from a human donor in good health (CMV status not recorded). Some clones in this sample may be carry-over from other donors' samples.

This clonotype came up a few times. The rearrangement joins TRBV15 to TRBJ1-1; no clear D gene. CDR1 LNHNV and CDR2 YYDKDF come from the germline V gene (reference sequence). The CDR3 consists of 14 residues. Between the trimmed V and J ends, which lost 5 bases and 4 bases, there was a span of 14 bases. The CDR3 DNA follows: TGTGCCACCAGCTCGGGGTCCACGGGCACTGAAGCTTTCTTT. This sequence encodes CATSSGSTGTEAFF.

The V gene is TRBV2, the J gene TRBJ2-7, with 9 bases lining up with TRBD1. CDR1 SNHLY and CDR2 FYNNEI come from the germline V gene. The CDR3 loop spans 13 amino acids. J was trimmed by 5 bases and V by 6 bases; bases with no gene match: 5. In nucleotides, the CDR3 is TGTGCCAGCAGGGGGACAGGGAAAGACGAGCAGTACTTC. Protein product: CASRGTGKDEQYF.

The DNA of the CDR3 is TGTGCCAGCAGCTCGACGGGGGCGCGCACTGAAGCTTTCTTT. It specifies CASSSTGARTEAFF. The J gene is TRBJ1-1, the V gene TRBV7-9; tentative D call: TRBD1 (6 bases). The V gene's germline CDR1 is SEHNR and CDR2 FQNEAQ (reference sequence). Trimming cost V 4 bases and J 4 bases, with 13 bases left between them. The CDR3 has 14 amino acids.

This clonotype has at least ten counts. The chain recombines TRBV6-6 with TRBJ1-6; weak D call: TRBD1 (6 bases). CDR3 length: 13 amino acids. The ends were cut back, 4 bases at V and 7 bases at J, with 8 bases in the middle. Germline CDR1 is MNHNY and CDR2 is SVGAGI (reference sequence). The CDR3 DNA is TGTGCCAGCAGTTGGACAGACAATTCACCCCTCCACTTT. Translating it yields CASSWTDNSPLHF.